These T cell receptor beta chains were read from a single sample in a study of molecular identifiers for immune sequencing clone quantification. TCRdb passed the PCR reads through MiXCR, listing each CDR3 protein once. The data show some 89,000 distinct CDR3 sequences, 24% seen once. Sequenced sample: naive CD8+ T cells from blood, with Jurkat cell RNA spiked in. The source is a human donor in good health. Some libraries in this study had Jurkat cell RNA spiked in. Each CDR3 is given with its conserved first and last residue. The D gene is left open where the match is weak. Not all rows give a size; the values are once, few, many and, for expanded clones, a class.

d_call: .; v_call: TRBV19; j_call: TRBJ2-1; clone_size: few; cdr3_nt: TGTGCCAGTAGTACCCTCCCGGGACCGTACAGCAATGAGCAGTTCTTC; cdr3_aa: CASSTLPGPYSNEQFF
d_call: TRBD2; v_call: TRBV6-2/TRBV6-3; j_call: TRBJ2-3; clone_size: many; cdr3_nt: TGTGCCAGCAGTTTACTAGCGGGGGGCTACACAGATACGCAGTATTTT; cdr3_aa: CASSLLAGGYTDTQYF
d_call: .; v_call: TRBV19; j_call: TRBJ2-7; clone_size: many; cdr3_nt: TGTGCCAGTAGTATCAGTGGCAGGGACTACGAGCAGTACTTC; cdr3_aa: CASSISGRDYEQYF
d_call: .; v_call: TRBV27; j_call: TRBJ2-3; clone_size: .; cdr3_nt: TGTGCCACCCTCGAAACAGGGGACTTCGGGACAGATACGCAGTATTTT; cdr3_aa: CATLETGDFGTDTQYF
d_call: TRBD1; v_call: TRBV2; j_call: TRBJ2-3; clone_size: many; cdr3_nt: TGTGCCAGCAGTGAATTGGGACAGGGCCTTTCCACAGATACGCAGTATTTT; cdr3_aa: CASSELGQGLSTDTQYF
d_call: TRBD2; v_call: TRBV30; j_call: TRBJ2-7; clone_size: many; cdr3_nt: TGTGCCTGGAGTCCCAGCGGGGGTTACGAGCAGTACTTC; cdr3_aa: CAWSPSGGYEQYF
d_call: .; v_call: TRBV2; j_call: TRBJ2-7; clone_size: .; cdr3_nt: TGTGCCAGCGAGTTTGTTGGCGACTCCTACGAGCAGTACTTC; cdr3_aa: CASEFVGDSYEQYF
d_call: .; v_call: TRBV20-1; j_call: TRBJ2-3; clone_size: few; cdr3_nt: TGCAGTGCTGAACCCGGCAGCGGCCCAAGCACAGATACGCAGTATTTT; cdr3_aa: CSAEPGSGPSTDTQYF
d_call: .; v_call: TRBV9; j_call: TRBJ2-3; clone_size: many; cdr3_nt: TGTGCCAGCAACGAAGATACCTTATTTACAGATACGCAGTATTTT; cdr3_aa: CASNEDTLFTDTQYF
d_call: .; v_call: TRBV29-1; j_call: TRBJ2-1; clone_size: .; cdr3_nt: TGCAGCGTACGGACAGTCTCCTACAATGAGCGGTTCTTC; cdr3_aa: CSVRTVSYNERFF
d_call: TRBD2; v_call: TRBV7-9; j_call: TRBJ2-7; clone_size: many; cdr3_nt: TGTGCCAGCAGCTTAGCACCTCAGGGGAGCGGGAGTGCCGAGCAGTACTTC; cdr3_aa: CASSLAPQGSGSAEQYF
d_call: TRBD2; v_call: TRBV5-4; j_call: TRBJ2-7; clone_size: many; cdr3_nt: TGTGCCAGCAGCCGGGACTATTTCTACGAGCAGTACTTC; cdr3_aa: CASSRDYFYEQYF
d_call: .; v_call: TRBV29-1; j_call: TRBJ2-7; clone_size: many; cdr3_nt: TGCAGCGTTGAGGGCGGTGCCTACGAGCAGTACTTC; cdr3_aa: CSVEGGAYEQYF
d_call: .; v_call: TRBV5-8; j_call: TRBJ2-3; clone_size: many; cdr3_nt: TGTGCCAGCTGTGTGGCTTTGCGGCTCCCAGATACGCAGTATTTT; cdr3_aa: CASCVALRLPDTQYF
d_call: .; v_call: TRBV30; j_call: TRBJ2-6; clone_size: many; cdr3_nt: TGTGCCTGGAGTGGGGGCTCTGGGGCCAACGTCCTGACTTTC; cdr3_aa: CAWSGGSGANVLTF
d_call: .; v_call: TRBV20-1; j_call: TRBJ2-1; clone_size: .; cdr3_nt: TGCAGTGCTAGATTGGGGGAGGTATACAATGAGCAGTTCTTC; cdr3_aa: CSARLGEVYNEQFF
d_call: TRBD2; v_call: TRBV7-9; j_call: TRBJ2-7; clone_size: .; cdr3_nt: TGTGCCAGCAGCTCCGAGGCTAGCGGGAGTTACGAGCAGTACTTC; cdr3_aa: CASSSEASGSYEQYF
d_call: TRBD2; v_call: TRBV11-3; j_call: TRBJ2-1; clone_size: few; cdr3_nt: TGTGCCAGCAGCTCGACCGCGGGACTAGCGGGTAATGAGCAGTTCTTC; cdr3_aa: CASSSTAGLAGNEQFF
d_call: .; v_call: TRBV19; j_call: TRBJ1-1; clone_size: .; cdr3_nt: TGTGCCAGTAGTATCTGGGGCACTGAAGCTTTCTTT; cdr3_aa: CASSIWGTEAFF
d_call: .; v_call: TRBV19; j_call: TRBJ1-2; clone_size: .; cdr3_nt: TGTGCCAGTAGTATGGACAGCTATAACTATGGCTACACCTTC; cdr3_aa: CASSMDSYNYGYTF
d_call: .; v_call: TRBV30; j_call: TRBJ2-3; clone_size: few; cdr3_nt: TGTGCCTGGAGTGTAATACAGGGACGAAGCACAGATACGCAGTATTTT; cdr3_aa: CAWSVIQGRSTDTQYF
d_call: TRBD2; v_call: TRBV18; j_call: TRBJ2-6; clone_size: .; cdr3_nt: TGTGCCAGCTCACCCGGGTTTAGCGGGGCCCATCTACTCTCTGGGGCCAACGTCCTGACTTTC; cdr3_aa: CASSPGFSGAHLLSGANVLTF
d_call: .; v_call: TRBV10-3; j_call: TRBJ1-5; clone_size: few; cdr3_nt: TGTGCCATCAGTAGGCGGGAGGATCAGCCCCAGCATTTT; cdr3_aa: CAISRREDQPQHF
d_call: TRBD1; v_call: TRBV7-2; j_call: TRBJ1-3; clone_size: many; cdr3_nt: TGTGCCAGCAGCCCCCACACAGGGGGAGGAGACACCATATATTTT; cdr3_aa: CASSPHTGGGDTIYF
d_call: .; v_call: TRBV6-2/TRBV6-3; j_call: TRBJ2-4; clone_size: .; cdr3_nt: TGTGCCAGCAGTTATCGGAGGGTAGCCAAAAACATTCAGTACTTC; cdr3_aa: CASSYRRVAKNIQYF
d_call: .; v_call: TRBV7-9; j_call: TRBJ1-1; clone_size: many; cdr3_nt: TGTGCCAGCAGCTTTAGCCAAGGCTACACTGAAGCTTTCTTT; cdr3_aa: CASSFSQGYTEAFF
d_call: .; v_call: TRBV2; j_call: TRBJ1-5; clone_size: many; cdr3_nt: TGTGCCAGCAGGAGTGGGGGGGCCAGCGGGCCCCAGCATTTT; cdr3_aa: CASRSGGASGPQHF
d_call: .; v_call: TRBV4-1; j_call: TRBJ1-5; clone_size: .; cdr3_nt: TGCGCCAGCAGCCAAGAATCTAATGTACAGCCCCAGCATTTT; cdr3_aa: CASSQESNVQPQHF
d_call: .; v_call: TRBV7-2; j_call: TRBJ1-1; clone_size: many; cdr3_nt: TGTGCCAGCAGCTTAAGCCAGGGATTCGCTGAAGCTTTCTTT; cdr3_aa: CASSLSQGFAEAFF
d_call: TRBD2; v_call: TRBV27; j_call: TRBJ2-3; clone_size: many; cdr3_nt: TGTGCCAGCAGTACCATGGCGGGGGGCACAGATACGCAGTATTTT; cdr3_aa: CASSTMAGGTDTQYF
d_call: TRBD1; v_call: TRBV6-5; j_call: TRBJ2-7; clone_size: .; cdr3_nt: TGTGCCAGCAGTCAAGCTGGACAGGGGGTAGATGAGCAGTACTTC; cdr3_aa: CASSQAGQGVDEQYF
d_call: .; v_call: TRBV18; j_call: TRBJ2-7; clone_size: .; cdr3_nt: TGTGCCAGCTCACCAGGGACCGGTCGAATGTGGCAGTACTTC; cdr3_aa: CASSPGTGRMWQYF
d_call: TRBD2; v_call: TRBV6-6; j_call: TRBJ2-3; clone_size: many; cdr3_nt: TGTGCCAGCACCCTGAGCGGCCTAGCGGGAGACACAGATACGCAGTATTTT; cdr3_aa: CASTLSGLAGDTDTQYF
d_call: .; v_call: TRBV27; j_call: TRBJ2-2; clone_size: many; cdr3_nt: TGTGCCAGCAGTTTATCGGGGACCCGAGTCACCGGGGAGCTGTTTTTT; cdr3_aa: CASSLSGTRVTGELFF
d_call: .; v_call: TRBV5-1; j_call: TRBJ1-1; clone_size: many; cdr3_nt: TGCGCCAGCAGCGCATACTTTGGCACTGAAGCTTTCTTT; cdr3_aa: CASSAYFGTEAFF
d_call: .; v_call: TRBV5-1; j_call: TRBJ2-5; clone_size: many; cdr3_nt: TGCGCCAGCAGCTTGGGGATGGGCCTCCAAGAGACCCAGTACTTC; cdr3_aa: CASSLGMGLQETQYF
d_call: .; v_call: TRBV11-2; j_call: TRBJ2-5; clone_size: many; cdr3_nt: TGTGCCAGCAGCCCGGGACACCATATAACTGAGACCCAGTACTTC; cdr3_aa: CASSPGHHITETQYF
d_call: .; v_call: TRBV20-1; j_call: TRBJ1-2; clone_size: .; cdr3_nt: TGCAGTGCTAGAGTTGACCTCTATGGCTACACCTTC; cdr3_aa: CSARVDLYGYTF
d_call: TRBD2; v_call: TRBV20-1; j_call: TRBJ2-3; clone_size: many; cdr3_nt: TGCAGTGCCCCGGAACTAGCGGGAATCACAGATACGCAGTATTTT; cdr3_aa: CSAPELAGITDTQYF
d_call: TRBD1; v_call: TRBV24-1; j_call: TRBJ2-3; clone_size: many; cdr3_nt: TGTGCCACCAGTGACTGGACCCCGACAGGGGGCGGATCAGATACGCAGTATTTT; cdr3_aa: CATSDWTPTGGGSDTQYF
d_call: .; v_call: TRBV7-3; j_call: TRBJ2-2; clone_size: .; cdr3_nt: TGTGCCAGCAGCACAGACGCCCCGGACAGCAACACCGGGGAGCTGTTTTTT; cdr3_aa: CASSTDAPDSNTGELFF
d_call: TRBD1; v_call: TRBV5-1; j_call: TRBJ1-1; clone_size: many; cdr3_nt: TGCGCCAGCAGCTGGGGACAGGGCACCACTGAAGCTTTCTTT; cdr3_aa: CASSWGQGTTEAFF
d_call: TRBD1; v_call: TRBV29-1; j_call: TRBJ1-2; clone_size: many; cdr3_nt: TGCAGCGGGGTCGGACAGGGGGCGCTTGGCTACACCTTC; cdr3_aa: CSGVGQGALGYTF
d_call: .; v_call: TRBV7-9; j_call: TRBJ1-4; clone_size: many; cdr3_nt: TGTGCCAGCAGCTTTCTGGTAGAGGACGAAAAACTGTTTTTT; cdr3_aa: CASSFLVEDEKLFF
d_call: .; v_call: TRBV4-1; j_call: TRBJ2-1; clone_size: .; cdr3_nt: TGCGCCAGCAGCCAACAGAGCAGGGGCACCTACAATGCGCAGTTCTTC; cdr3_aa: CASSQQSRGTYNAQFF
d_call: .; v_call: TRBV4-1; j_call: TRBJ2-3; clone_size: many; cdr3_nt: TGCGCCAGCAGCCAAGATCAGCTTAGCGGTCCCACAGATACGCAGTATTTT; cdr3_aa: CASSQDQLSGPTDTQYF
d_call: TRBD1; v_call: TRBV29-1; j_call: TRBJ2-7; clone_size: many; cdr3_nt: TGCAGCGTTGTGTGGACAGGGGGATACGAGCAGTACTTC; cdr3_aa: CSVVWTGGYEQYF
d_call: TRBD2; v_call: TRBV28; j_call: TRBJ2-3; clone_size: many; cdr3_nt: TGTGCCAGCAGTCCCCGGACTAGCGGGATAGCAGATACGCAGTATTTT; cdr3_aa: CASSPRTSGIADTQYF
d_call: TRBD2; v_call: TRBV28; j_call: TRBJ2-7; clone_size: many; cdr3_nt: TGTGCCAGCAGTGTGACTAGCGGGAGTAGCCTGGCCTACGAGCAGTACTTC; cdr3_aa: CASSVTSGSSLAYEQYF
d_call: .; v_call: TRBV6-1; j_call: TRBJ1-4; clone_size: many; cdr3_nt: TGTGCCAGCAGTGAAGTTTCCAGGATGAGTGAAAAACTGTTTTTT; cdr3_aa: CASSEVSRMSEKLFF
d_call: .; v_call: TRBV27; j_call: TRBJ1-2; clone_size: .; cdr3_nt: TGTGCCAGCAGTTTATTTTGGGGGACGGACTATGGCTACACCTTC; cdr3_aa: CASSLFWGTDYGYTF
d_call: .; v_call: TRBV7-6; j_call: TRBJ2-2; clone_size: many; cdr3_nt: TGTGCCAGCAGCTCCGGGACAAAAAACACCGGGGAGCTGTTTTTT; cdr3_aa: CASSSGTKNTGELFF